The 17 T cell receptor beta chains below come from one sample, sequenced in a study of T cell changes during pregnancy in multiple sclerosis. Sequencing was performed with immunoSEQ multiplex PCR; in TCRdb, only in-frame clones are kept and a portion is missing. This table holds roughly 97,000 clones, over 75% found once. The specimen comprised peripheral blood, sampled in the second trimester of pregnancy. The receptor source for this set is a female donor in good health, enrolled as a control in a pregnancy study.

The chain recombines TRBV10-2 with TRBJ1-5, with 8 bases lining up with TRBD1. V gave up 6 bases and J gave up 4 bases; unmatched junction bases: 5. Looked up from germline, CDR1 is WSHSY and CDR2 is SAAADI. This CDR3 is 14 amino acids long. The CDR3 here is CASRDGQGNQPQHF. The CDR3 nucleotides read TGCGCCAGCAGGGACGGACAGGGTAATCAGCCCCAGCATTTT.

This clone was recorded once. The chain joins TRBV14 to TRBJ1-1; 8 bases map to TRBD1. Trimming cost V 4 bases and J 7 bases; bases outside gene matches: 8. The CDR3 spans 14 residues. CDR1 SGHDN and CDR2 FVKESK come from the germline V gene. CDR3 amino acids: CASSLQGAVVEAFF. CDR3 coding DNA: TGTGCCAGCAGCCTCCAGGGGGCCGTAGTTGAAGCTTTCTTT.

The chain is built from TRBV6-5 and TRBJ1-5; weak D call: TRBD1 (5 bases). The CDR3 is made up of 16 amino acids. The germline V gene encodes CDR1 MNHEY and CDR2 SVGAGI. Between the trimmed V and J ends, which lost 4 bases and 7 bases, there was a span of 20 bases. DNA of the CDR3: TGTGCCAGCAGTTTGGAGGGGAGTCTCGCAGCCCAGCCCCAGCATTTT. Protein: CASSLEGSLAAQPQHF.

The chain links TRBV6-1 to TRBJ2-5, with TRBD2 identical over 8 bases. Germline V lookup: CDR1 MNHNS, CDR2 SASEGT. The CDR3 contains 14 residues. Unmatched junction bases numbered 4, after V lost 3 bases and J lost 4 bases. The DNA of the CDR3 is TGTGCCAGCAGTGACGGGGGGGTGCCAGAGACCCAGTACTTC. Translation: CASSDGGVPETQYF.

The genes are TRBV5-1 and TRBJ1-2, with D possibly being TRBD1 (5 bases). The V gene lost 0 bases and the J gene lost 5 bases, with 11 bases spanning the gap. CDR1 and CDR2 (germline): SGHRS, YFSETQ. The length of the CDR3 is 14 residues. CDR3 nucleotides: TGCGCCAGCAGCTTGGTAACGACAGTTTATGGCTACACCTTC. Translation gives CASSLVTTVYGYTF.

The chain uses TRBV9 and TRBJ2-7; 9 bases match TRBD2. CDR3 size: 14 residues. Germline values: CDR1 SGDLS, CDR2 YYNGEE. The V segment lost 3 bases and the J segment 3 bases; nucleotides outside the gene matches: 4. CDR3 nucleotide sequence: TGTGCCAGCAGCGCGCTTAGCGGGAGCTACGAGCAGTACTTC. This translates into CASSALSGSYEQYF.

This chain joins TRBV25-1 and TRBJ1-5; D gene unclear. This CDR3 contains 16 residues. Per germline, CDR1 MGHDK and CDR2 SYGVNS. The V end lost 1 base, the J end lost 4 bases, and 14 bases lay between the germline ends. DNA of the CDR3: TGTGCCAGCAGTGAATTGGAGGCAGCGGGGAATCAGCCCCAGCATTTT. Amino acid sequence: CASSELEAAGNQPQHF.

The chain links TRBV5-1 to TRBJ1-3; D is unclear. The CDR3 runs to 15 residues. Deletions cut 1 base from V and 0 bases from J, with 8 bases between. Germline lookup yields CDR1 SGHRS and CDR2 YFSETQ. CDR3 protein: CASSLLAHSGNTIYF. The CDR3 DNA is TGCGCCAGCAGCTTGTTGGCCCACTCTGGAAACACCATATATTTT. Variable domain in full (rest from reference TRBV5-1 and TRBJ1-3): KAGVTQTPRYLIKTRGQQVTLSCSPISGHRSVSWYQQTPGQGLQFLFEYFSETQRNKGNFPGRFSGRQFSNSRSEMNVSTLELGDSALYLCASSLLAHSGNTIYFGEGSWLTVV.

The V and J genes are TRBV5-4 and TRBJ2-5; 10 bases align to TRBD1. The trim removed 4 bases at V and 5 bases at J, leaving 11 bases unmatched. CDR3 size: 16 residues. The germline CDR1 and CDR2 sequences are SGHNT and YYREEE (reference sequence). CDR3 region: CASSIGPGQGSETQYF. In DNA, the CDR3 is TGTGCCAGCAGCATTGGACCGGGACAGGGGTCGGAGACCCAGTACTTC. Drawing the rest from reference TRBV5-4 and TRBJ2-5, the complete variable domain is ETGVTQSPTHLIKTRGQQVTLRCSSQSGHNTVSWYQQALGQGPQFIFQYYREEENGRGNFPPRFSGLQFPNYSSELNVNALELDDSALYLCASSIGPGQGSETQYFGPGTRLLVL.

V usage is TRBV27 and J usage is TRBJ1-4; TRBD1 is a possible D gene (5 bases). CDR3 length: 18 residues. The ends were cut back, 5 bases at V and 2 bases at J, with 21 bases in the middle. Germline V gene sequence: CDR1 MNHEY, CDR2 SMNVEV (reference sequence). CDR3 nucleotide sequence: TGTGCCAGCAGTCCACATTGGGGCAGTTATGGGACTAATGAAAAACTGTTTTTT. This sequence encodes CASSPHWGSYGTNEKLFF.

The J gene is TRBJ1-1, the V gene TRBV2; D remains ambiguous. From germline, CDR1 is SNHLY and CDR2 FYNNEI. CDR3 size: 13 residues. Trimming shortened V by 1 base and J by 3 bases, and 6 bases separated the two germline ends. CDR3 in DNA: TGTGCCAGCAGTGAAGACAGACACACTGAAGCTTTCTTT. Amino acids: CASSEDRHTEAFF.

This rearrangement joins TRBV11-2 to TRBJ1-3; the match to TRBD1 covers 9 bases. V lost 4 bases, J lost 4 bases, and 5 bases stayed unmatched. Germline V gene sequence: CDR1 SGHAT, CDR2 FQNNGV. The CDR3 consists of 15 residues. DNA of the CDR3: TGTGCCAGCAGCTACAGGGGGCTTCGAGGAAACACCATATATTTT. Translation: CASSYRGLRGNTIYF. The full variable domain, with the rest looked up from reference TRBV11-2 and TRBJ1-3, is EAGVAQSPRYKIIEKRQSVAFWCNPISGHATLYWYQQILGQGPKLLIQFQNNGVVDDSQLPKDRFSAERLKGVDSTLKIQPAKLEDSAVYLCASSYRGLRGNTIYFGEGSWLTVV.

This chain connects TRBV7-8 to TRBJ1-5; possible D gene TRBD1, 6 bases. V was shortened by 6 bases and J by 4 bases, with 16 bases between the two germline ends. Per germline, CDR1 SGHVS and CDR2 FQNEAQ. The length of the CDR3 is 15 residues. CDR3 amino acids: CASSLMGGRNQPQHF. The DNA of the CDR3 is TGTGCCAGCAGTTTGATGGGGGGGCGGAATCAGCCCCAGCATTTT. The variable domain in full, completed from reference TRBV7-8 and TRBJ1-5, reads GAGVSQSPRYKVAKRGQDVALRCDPISGHVSLFWYQQALGQGPEFLTYFQNEAQLDKSGLPSDRFFAERPEGSVSTLKIQRTQQEDSAVYLCASSLMGGRNQPQHFGDGTRLSIL.

The chain carries TRBV5-1 and TRBJ2-1; TRBD1 agrees at 8 bases. The trim removed 3 bases at V and 2 bases at J, leaving 13 bases unmatched. Per the germline V gene, CDR1 is SGHRS and CDR2 is YFSETQ. This CDR3 comprises 18 residues. The CDR3 DNA is TGCGCCAGCAGCTCCGGACTCCTACAGGGGGGAGCCTACAATGAGCAGTTCTTC. It encodes CASSSGLLQGGAYNEQFF.

The V call is TRBV6-6, the J call TRBJ1-6, with D unclear. There are 16 residues in the CDR3. Germline V gene data show CDR1 as MNHNY and CDR2 as SVGAGI (reference sequence). V shed 0 bases and J shed 2 bases, with 8 bases lying between them. CDR3 amino acids: CASSYSRVTYNSPLHF. CDR3 DNA: TGTGCCAGCAGTTACTCTCGGGTTACCTATAATTCACCCCTCCACTTT.

The rearrangement uses TRBV9 and TRBJ1-1, with D maybe TRBD1 (5 bases). Looked up from germline, CDR1 is SGDLS and CDR2 is YYNGEE. CDR3 length equals 14 residues. V was shortened by 2 bases and J by 5 bases, with 13 bases between the two germline ends. CDR3 DNA sequence: TGTGCCAGCAGCGTGGGGCCGGGAGGGACTGAAGCTTTCTTT. Translating it yields CASSVGPGGTEAFF.

This chain joins TRBV6-1 and TRBJ1-4, with D maybe TRBD1 (6 bases). Trimming left V 10 bases short and J 10 bases short, with 22 bases between. This CDR3 has 14 residues. CDR1 MNHNS and CDR2 SASEGT come from the germline V gene. This CDR3 reads CATQVRGLGGKLFF. Here the CDR3 DNA reads TGTGCCACCCAGGTGCGGGGGTTAGGGGGAAAACTGTTTTTT.